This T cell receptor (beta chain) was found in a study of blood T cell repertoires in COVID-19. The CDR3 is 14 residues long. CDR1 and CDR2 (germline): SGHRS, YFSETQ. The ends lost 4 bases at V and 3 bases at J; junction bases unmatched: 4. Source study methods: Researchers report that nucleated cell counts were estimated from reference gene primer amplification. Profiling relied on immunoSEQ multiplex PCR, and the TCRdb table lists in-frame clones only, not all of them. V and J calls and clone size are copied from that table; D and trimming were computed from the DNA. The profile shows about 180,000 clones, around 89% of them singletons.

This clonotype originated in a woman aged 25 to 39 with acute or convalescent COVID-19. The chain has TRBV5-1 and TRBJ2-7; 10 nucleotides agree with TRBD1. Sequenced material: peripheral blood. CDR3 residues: CASSRGQGGYEQYF. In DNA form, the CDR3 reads TGCGCCAGCAGCCGAGGACAGGGGGGCTACGAGCAGTACTTC.